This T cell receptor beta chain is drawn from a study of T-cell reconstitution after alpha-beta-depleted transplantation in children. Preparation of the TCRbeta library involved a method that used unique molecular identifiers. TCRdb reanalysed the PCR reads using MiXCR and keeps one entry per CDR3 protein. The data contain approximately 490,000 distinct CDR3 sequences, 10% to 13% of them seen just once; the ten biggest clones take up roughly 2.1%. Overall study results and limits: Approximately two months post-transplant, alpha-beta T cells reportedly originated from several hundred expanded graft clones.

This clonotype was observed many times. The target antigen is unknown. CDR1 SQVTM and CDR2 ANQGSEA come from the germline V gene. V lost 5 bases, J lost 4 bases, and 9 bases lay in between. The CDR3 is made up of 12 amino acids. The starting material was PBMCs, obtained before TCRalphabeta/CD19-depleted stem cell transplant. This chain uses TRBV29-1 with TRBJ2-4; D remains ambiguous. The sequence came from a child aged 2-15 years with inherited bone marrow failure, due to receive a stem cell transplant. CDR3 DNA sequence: TGCAGCGTTCTCCATCTAAAAAACATTCAGTACTTC. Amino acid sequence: CSVLHLKNIQYF. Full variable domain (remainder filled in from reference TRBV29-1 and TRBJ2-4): SAVISQKPSRDICQRGTSLTIQCQVDSQVTMMFWYRQQPGQSLTLIATANQGSEATYESGFVIDKFPISRPNLTFSTLTVSNMSPEDSSIYLCSVLHLKNIQYFGAGTRLSVL.